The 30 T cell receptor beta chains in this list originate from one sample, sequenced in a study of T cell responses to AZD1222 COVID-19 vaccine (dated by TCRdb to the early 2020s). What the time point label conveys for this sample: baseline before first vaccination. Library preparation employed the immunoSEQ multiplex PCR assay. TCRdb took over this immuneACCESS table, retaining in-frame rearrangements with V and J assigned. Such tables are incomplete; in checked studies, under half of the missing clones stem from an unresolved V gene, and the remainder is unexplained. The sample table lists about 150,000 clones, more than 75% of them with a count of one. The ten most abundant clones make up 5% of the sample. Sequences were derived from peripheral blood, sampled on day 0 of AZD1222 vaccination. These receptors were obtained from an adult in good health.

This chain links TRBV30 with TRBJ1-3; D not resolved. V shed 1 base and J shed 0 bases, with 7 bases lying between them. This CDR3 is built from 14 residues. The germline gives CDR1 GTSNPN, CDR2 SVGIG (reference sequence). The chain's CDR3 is CAWSESSSGNTIYF. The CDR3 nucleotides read TGTGCCTGGAGTGAATCCAGCTCTGGAAACACCATATATTTT.

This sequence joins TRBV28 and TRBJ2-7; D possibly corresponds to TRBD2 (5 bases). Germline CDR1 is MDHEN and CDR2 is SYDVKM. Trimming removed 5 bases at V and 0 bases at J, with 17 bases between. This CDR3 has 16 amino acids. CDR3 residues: CASSKTLRESSYEQYF. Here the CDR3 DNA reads TGTGCCAGCAGTAAAACGTTACGGGAAAGCTCCTACGAGCAGTACTTC.

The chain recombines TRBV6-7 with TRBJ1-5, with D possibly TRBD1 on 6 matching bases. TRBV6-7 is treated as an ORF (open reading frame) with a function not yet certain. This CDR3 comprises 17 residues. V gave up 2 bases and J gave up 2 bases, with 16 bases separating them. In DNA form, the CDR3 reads TGTGCCAGCAGTTACACCGAGGGGGGGATGGGCAATCAGCCCCAGCATTTT. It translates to CASSYTEGGMGNQPQHF.

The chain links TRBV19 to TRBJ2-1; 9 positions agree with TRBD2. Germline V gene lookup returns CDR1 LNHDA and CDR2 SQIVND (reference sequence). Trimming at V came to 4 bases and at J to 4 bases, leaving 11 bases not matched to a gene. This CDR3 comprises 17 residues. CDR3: CASSTYHQAGGYNEQFF. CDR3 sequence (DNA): TGTGCCAGTAGTACCTATCATCAAGCGGGAGGTTACAATGAGCAGTTCTTC.

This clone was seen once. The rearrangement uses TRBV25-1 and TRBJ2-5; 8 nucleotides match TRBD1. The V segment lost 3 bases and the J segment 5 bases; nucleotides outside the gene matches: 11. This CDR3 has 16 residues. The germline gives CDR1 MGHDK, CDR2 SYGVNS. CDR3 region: CASSDPGQGLGETQYF. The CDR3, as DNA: TGTGCCAGCAGTGATCCCGGACAGGGCCTGGGGGAGACCCAGTACTTC.

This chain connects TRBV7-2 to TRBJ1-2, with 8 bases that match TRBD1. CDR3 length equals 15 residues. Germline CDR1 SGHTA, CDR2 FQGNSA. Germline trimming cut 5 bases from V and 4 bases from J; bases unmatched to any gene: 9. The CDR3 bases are TGTGCCAGCAGCGACCGGACAGGGTCGGGCTATGGCTACACCTTC. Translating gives CASSDRTGSGYGYTF.

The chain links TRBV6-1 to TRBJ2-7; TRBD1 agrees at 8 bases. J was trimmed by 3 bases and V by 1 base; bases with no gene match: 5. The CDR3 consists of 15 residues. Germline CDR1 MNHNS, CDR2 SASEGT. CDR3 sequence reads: CASSEVGQGYYEQYF. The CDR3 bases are TGTGCCAGCAGTGAAGTAGGACAGGGCTACTACGAGCAGTACTTC.

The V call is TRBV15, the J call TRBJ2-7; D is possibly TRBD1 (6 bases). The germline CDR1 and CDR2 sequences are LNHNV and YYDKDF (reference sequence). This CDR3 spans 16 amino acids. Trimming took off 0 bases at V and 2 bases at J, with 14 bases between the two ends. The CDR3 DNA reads TGTGCCACCAGCAGAGATCCACAGGGCTCTACCTACGAGCAGTACTTC. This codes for CATSRDPQGSTYEQYF.

The CDR3 nucleotides are TGTGCCAGCTCACTCCGACAGAGTTCCTACGAGCAGTACTTC. It translates to CASSLRQSSYEQYF. The V and J genes are TRBV18 and TRBJ2-7; TRBD1 is a possible D gene (5 bases). The CDR3 runs to 14 residues. Trimming left V 4 bases short and J 1 base short, with 11 bases between. Germline-derived CDR1 and CDR2 are KGHSH and LQKENI. The whole variable domain, remainder taken from reference TRBV18 and TRBJ2-7, is NAGVMQNPRHLVRRRGQEARLRCSPMKGHSHVYWYRQLPEEGLKFMVYLQKENIIDESGMPKERFSAEFPKEGPSILRIQQVVRGDSAAYFCASSLRQSSYEQYFGPGTRLTVT.

CDR3 residues: CASSYGGGAREQFF. For the CDR3, the DNA is TGTGCCAGCAGTTACGGAGGGGGGGCGCGGGAGCAGTTCTTC. The chain employs TRBV6-5 and TRBJ2-1; maybe TRBD2 (7 bases). This CDR3 has 14 amino acids. Trimming pared 2 bases from V and 10 bases from J, leaving 15 bases between. The germline V gene has CDR1 MNHEY and CDR2 SVGAGI.

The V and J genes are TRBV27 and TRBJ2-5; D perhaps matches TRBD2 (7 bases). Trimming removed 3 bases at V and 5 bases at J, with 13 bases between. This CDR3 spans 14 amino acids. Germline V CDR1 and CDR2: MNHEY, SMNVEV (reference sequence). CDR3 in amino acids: CASSLTRGAETQYF. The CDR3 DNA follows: TGTGCCAGCAGTTTGACCCGGGGGGCGGAGACCCAGTACTTC.

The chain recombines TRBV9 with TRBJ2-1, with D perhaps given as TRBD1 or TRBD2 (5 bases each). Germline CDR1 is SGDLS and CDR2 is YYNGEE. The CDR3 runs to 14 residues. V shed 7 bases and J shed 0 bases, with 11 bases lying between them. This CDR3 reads CASGGAASYNEQFF. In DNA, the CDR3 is TGTGCCAGCGGGGGAGCGGCCTCCTACAATGAGCAGTTCTTC.

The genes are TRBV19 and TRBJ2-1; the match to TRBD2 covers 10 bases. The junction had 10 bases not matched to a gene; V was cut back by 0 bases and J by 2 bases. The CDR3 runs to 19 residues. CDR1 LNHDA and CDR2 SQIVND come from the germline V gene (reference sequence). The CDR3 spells CASSIDPPRLAGAYNEQFF. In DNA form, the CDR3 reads TGTGCCAGTAGTATAGATCCGCCGCGGCTAGCGGGAGCCTACAATGAGCAGTTCTTC.

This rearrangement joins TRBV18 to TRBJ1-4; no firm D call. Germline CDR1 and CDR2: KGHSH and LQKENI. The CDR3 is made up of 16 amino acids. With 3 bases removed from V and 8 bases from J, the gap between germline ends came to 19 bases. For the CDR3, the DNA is TGTGCCAGCTCACCGGGTTGGCAGTCGGCCAAGGAAAAACTGTTTTTT. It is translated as CASSPGWQSAKEKLFF.

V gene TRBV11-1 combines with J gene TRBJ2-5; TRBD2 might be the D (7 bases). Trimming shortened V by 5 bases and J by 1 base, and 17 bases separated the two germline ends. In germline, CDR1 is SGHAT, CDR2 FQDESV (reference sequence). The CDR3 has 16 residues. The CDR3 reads CASSPRGGPLQETQYF. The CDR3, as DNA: TGTGCCAGCAGCCCTAGGGGGGGGCCCCTCCAAGAGACCCAGTACTTC.

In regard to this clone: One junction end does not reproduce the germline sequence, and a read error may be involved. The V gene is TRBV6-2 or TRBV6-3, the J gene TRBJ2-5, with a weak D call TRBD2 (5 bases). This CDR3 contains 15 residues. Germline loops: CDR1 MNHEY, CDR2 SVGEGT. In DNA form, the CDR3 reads TGTGCCAGCACTTACTCCGGGAATGGATGGGAGACCCAGTACTTC. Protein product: CASTYSGNGWETQYF.

As DNA, the CDR3 is TGTGCCAGCAGCTGGGACAGGGCAGGGCCCCAGCATTTT. It is translated as CASSWDRAGPQHF. The chain employs TRBV5-4 and TRBJ1-5; 9 nucleotides match TRBD1. This CDR3 has 13 residues. CDR1 and CDR2 from the germline V gene are SGHNT and YYREEE (reference sequence). V gave up 3 bases and J gave up 9 bases; unmatched junction bases: 4.

The CDR3 spells CASSQGGGRANVNTQYF. The DNA of the CDR3 is TGTGCCAGCAGTCAGGGGGGCGGGAGGGCCAATGTGAATACGCAGTATTTT. The V and J genes are TRBV11-2 and TRBJ2-3; 9 nucleotides line up with TRBD2. CDR1 and CDR2 from the germline V gene are SGHAT and FQNNGV. V lost 6 bases and J lost 7; bases outside the gene matches: 17. The CDR3 contains 17 residues. Full variable domain (missing parts from reference TRBV11-2 and TRBJ2-3): EAGVAQSPRYKIIEKRQSVAFWCNPISGHATLYWYQQILGQGPKLLIQFQNNGVVDDSQLPKDRFSAERLKGVDSTLKIQPAKLEDSAVYLCASSQGGGRANVNTQYFGPGTRLTVL.

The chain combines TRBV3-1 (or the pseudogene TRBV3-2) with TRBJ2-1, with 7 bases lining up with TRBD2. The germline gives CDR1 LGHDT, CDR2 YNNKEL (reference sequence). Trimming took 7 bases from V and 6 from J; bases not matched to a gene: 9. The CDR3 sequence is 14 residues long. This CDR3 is CASTARGVANEQFF. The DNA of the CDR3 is TGTGCCAGCACCGCCCGGGGGGTCGCCAATGAGCAGTTCTTC.

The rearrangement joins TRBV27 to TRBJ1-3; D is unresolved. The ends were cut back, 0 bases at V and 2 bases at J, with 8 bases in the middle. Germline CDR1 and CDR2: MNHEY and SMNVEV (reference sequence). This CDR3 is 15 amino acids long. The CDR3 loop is CASSLSIEAGNTIYF. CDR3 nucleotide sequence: TGTGCCAGCAGTTTATCGATAGAGGCTGGAAACACCATATATTTT.

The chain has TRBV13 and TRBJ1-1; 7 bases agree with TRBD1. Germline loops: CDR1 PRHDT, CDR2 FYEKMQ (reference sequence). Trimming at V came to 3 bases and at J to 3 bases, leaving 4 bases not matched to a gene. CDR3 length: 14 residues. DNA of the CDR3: TGTGCCAGCAGCTTGGGACAGATTTACACTGAAGCTTTCTTT. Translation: CASSLGQIYTEAFF.

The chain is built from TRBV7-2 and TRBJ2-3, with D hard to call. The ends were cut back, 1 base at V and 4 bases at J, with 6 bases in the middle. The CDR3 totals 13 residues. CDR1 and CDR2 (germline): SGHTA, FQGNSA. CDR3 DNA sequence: TGTGCCAGCAGCTTAGAGCCAGCAGATACGCAGTATTTT. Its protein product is CASSLEPADTQYF.

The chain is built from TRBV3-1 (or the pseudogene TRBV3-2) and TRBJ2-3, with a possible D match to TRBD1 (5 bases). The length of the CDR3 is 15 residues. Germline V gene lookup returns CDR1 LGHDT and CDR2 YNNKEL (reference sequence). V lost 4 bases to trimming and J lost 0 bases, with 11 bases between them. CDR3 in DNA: TGTGCCAGCAGCCCGACGTGGACAAGCACAGATACGCAGTATTTT. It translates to CASSPTWTSTDTQYF.

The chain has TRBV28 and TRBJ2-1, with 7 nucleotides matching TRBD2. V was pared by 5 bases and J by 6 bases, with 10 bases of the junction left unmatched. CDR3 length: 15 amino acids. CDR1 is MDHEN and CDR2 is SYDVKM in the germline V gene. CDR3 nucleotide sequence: TGTGCCAGCAGTGTAGCCGGGGAGGGTTCCAATGAGCAGTTCTTC. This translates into CASSVAGEGSNEQFF.

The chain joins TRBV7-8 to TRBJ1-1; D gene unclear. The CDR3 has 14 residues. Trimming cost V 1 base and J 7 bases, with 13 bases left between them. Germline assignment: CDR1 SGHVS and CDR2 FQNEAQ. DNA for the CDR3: TGTGCCAGCAGCTTAGGGACTGGGGATGGTGAAGCTTTCTTT. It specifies CASSLGTGDGEAFF.

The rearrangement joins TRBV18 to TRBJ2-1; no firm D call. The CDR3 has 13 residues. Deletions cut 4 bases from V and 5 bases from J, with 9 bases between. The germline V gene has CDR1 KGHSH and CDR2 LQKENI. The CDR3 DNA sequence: TGTGCCAGCTCACTTCGATCTAACAATGAGCAGTTCTTC. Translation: CASSLRSNNEQFF.

The DNA for the CDR3 is TGCGCCAGCAGTTCCTCTAGCGGGAGGGCAGATACGCAGTATTTT. Its protein is CASSSSSGRADTQYF. This chain connects TRBV10-2 to TRBJ2-3, with 12 positions matching TRBD2. Germline CDR1 and CDR2: WSHSY and SAAADI. This CDR3 is 15 amino acids long. The trim removed 5 bases at V and 4 bases at J, leaving 4 bases unmatched.

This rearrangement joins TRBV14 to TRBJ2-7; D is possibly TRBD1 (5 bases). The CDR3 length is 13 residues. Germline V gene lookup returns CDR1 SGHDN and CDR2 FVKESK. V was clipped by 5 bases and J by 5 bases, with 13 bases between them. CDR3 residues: CASSVQGFNEQYF. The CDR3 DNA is TGTGCCAGCAGCGTGCAGGGTTTCAACGAGCAGTACTTC.

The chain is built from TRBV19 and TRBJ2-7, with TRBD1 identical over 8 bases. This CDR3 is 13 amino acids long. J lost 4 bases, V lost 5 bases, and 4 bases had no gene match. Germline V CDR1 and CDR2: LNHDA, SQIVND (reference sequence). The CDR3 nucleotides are TGTGCCAGTAGTTCCGGGACAGGATACGAGCAGTACTTC. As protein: CASSSGTGYEQYF. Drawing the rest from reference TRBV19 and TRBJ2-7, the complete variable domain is DGGITQSPKYLFRKEGQNVTLSCEQNLNHDAMYWYRQDPGQGLRLIYYSQIVNDFQKGDIAEGYSVSREKKESFPLTVTSAQKNPTAFYLCASSSGTGYEQYFGPGTRLTVT.

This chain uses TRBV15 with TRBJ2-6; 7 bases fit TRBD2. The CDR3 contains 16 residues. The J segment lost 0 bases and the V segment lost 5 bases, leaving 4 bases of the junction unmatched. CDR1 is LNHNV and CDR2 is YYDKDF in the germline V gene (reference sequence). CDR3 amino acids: CATSRRGGSGANVLTF. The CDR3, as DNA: TGTGCCACCAGCCGTCGCGGGGGCTCTGGGGCCAACGTCCTGACTTTC.